The 2 T cell receptor beta chains presented below share a single source sample, sequenced in a study of blood T cell repertoires in COVID-19. Assay: immunoSEQ multiplex PCR; the TCRdb copy retains only in-frame clones and omits some. The sample has 110,000 or so clones, approximately 80% seen once. The source material was peripheral blood. Receptors were obtained from a man in his fifties with acute or convalescent COVID-19.

The chain couples TRBV5-6 to TRBJ2-1; possibly TRBD1 for D (6 bases). The CDR3 has 16 amino acids. V dropped 0 bases and J dropped 1 base, with 11 bases sitting between them. Germline CDR1 reads SGHDT; CDR2 reads YYEEEE. The CDR3 here is CASSLVETGSYNEQFF. CDR3 sequence (DNA): TGTGCCAGCAGCTTGGTAGAAACAGGGTCCTACAATGAGCAGTTCTTC.

This chain links TRBV7-3 with TRBJ2-6; TRBD1 matches at 7 bases. Germline V CDR1 and CDR2: SGHTA, FQGTGA. The CDR3 consists of 16 residues. V lost 6 bases, J lost 0 bases, and 5 bases stayed unmatched. CDR3 sequence (DNA): TGTGCCAGCAGAAGGGACAGCGGCTCTGGGGCCAACGTCCTGACTTTC. Its translation: CASRRDSGSGANVLTF.